These T cell receptor beta chains were read from a single sample in a study of shared clonotypes between healthy human individuals. The table came from immunoSEQ multiplex PCR; TCRdb's copy has only in-frame clones and leaves some out. The table records roughly 2,000,000 clones, just under 95% of them present only once. Source material: naive CD8+ T cells sorted from blood. The source is a man in his late teens or twenties in good health. Both conserved end residues are part of each CDR3. D genes are given only for firm matches. Size tells how often a clone was seen (once, few, many) or the class of an expanded clone, and some rows leave it out.

j_gene | abundance | v_gene | d_gene | CDR3nt | CDR3aa
TRBJ2-7 | . | TRBV11-2 | TRBD1 | TGTGCCAGCGGGGGACAGGACTACGAGCAGTACTTC | CASGGQDYEQYF
TRBJ2-7 | . | TRBV5-4 | . | TGTGCCAGCAGCTTGGTGGTGGGGTACGAGCAGTACTTC | CASSLVVGYEQYF
TRBJ2-1 | once | TRBV6-5 | TRBD1 | TGTGCCAGCAGTTATGGGACAGCCTCCTACAATGAGCAGTTCTTC | CASSYGTASYNEQFF
TRBJ2-3 | . | TRBV5-4 | . | TGTGCCAGCAGCTCCCGGGACACTTTGGCGGATACGCAGTATTTT | CASSSRDTLADTQYF
TRBJ2-5 | . | TRBV6-5 | TRBD2 | TGTGCCAGCAGTTTCGGGAGCGGGAAAGAGACCCAGTACTTC | CASSFGSGKETQYF
TRBJ1-1 | . | TRBV28 | TRBD1 | TGTGCCAGCAGTTTAAGGACAGGGGCCTCCGGAACTGAAGCTTTCTTT | CASSLRTGASGTEAFF
TRBJ1-2 | once | TRBV7-9 | TRBD1 | TGTGCCAGCAGCTTAAGCGAAGGACAGGGTCTTAATGGCTACACCTTC | CASSLSEGQGLNGYTF
TRBJ1-5 | few | TRBV28 | . | TGTGCCAGCAGCCAGAGAGGGGCACAGCCCCAGCATTTT | CASSQRGAQPQHF
TRBJ1-2 | . | TRBV27 | TRBD1 | TGTGCCAGCAGTCCAGGGGGGTATGGCTACACCTTC | CASSPGGYGYTF
TRBJ2-7 | . | TRBV13 | TRBD1 | TGTGCCAGCAGCTTACGGGGACAGGAATTATACGAGCAGTACTTC | CASSLRGQELYEQYF
TRBJ2-7 | . | TRBV27 | . | TGTGCCAGCAGTTTATCTCAGGCCTCCTACGAGCAGTACTTC | CASSLSQASYEQYF